Listed here are 27 T cell receptor beta chains from one sample, sequenced in a study of blood T cells in healthy people across ages. Combining a sample-barcoded 5' primer with a J-beta primer mix, a second PCR ran for 7 to 11 cycles. TCRdb itself ran the 5' RACE reads through MiXCR, one entry per CDR3 protein. The data show approximately 810,000 distinct CDR3 sequences, roughly 35% seen once. The sample was blood. The origin of the receptors is a man between 18 and 35 years old in good health.

A remark on this clonotype: A much larger clone sits a single nucleotide away, making a read error possible. This chain uses TRBV12-3 or TRBV12-4 with TRBJ2-1, with 9 bases aligning to TRBD1. V was pared by 1 base and J by 13 bases, with 8 bases of the junction left unmatched. The CDR3 totals 14 residues. The CDR3 bases are TGTGCCAGCAGTTTAGGGACAGGGGAAGAGACCCAGTTCTTC. Protein: CASSLGTGEETQFF.

The chain employs TRBV6-5 and TRBJ2-1; D is uncertain. There are 12 residues in the CDR3. Deletions cut 6 bases from V and 5 bases from J, with 8 bases between. Germline V CDR1 and CDR2: MNHEY, SVGAGI. CDR3 region: CASRKIDNEQFF. The DNA for the CDR3 is TGTGCCAGCAGAAAGATAGACAATGAGCAGTTCTTC.

The chain links TRBV5-5 to TRBJ1-2; 8 bases are shared with TRBD1. The length of the CDR3 is 15 residues. After removal of 4 bases from V and 4 bases from J, the junction contained 9 bases not matched to a gene. The germline V gene has CDR1 SGHKS and CDR2 YYEKEE (reference sequence). CDR3 loop: CASSRTDRALYGYTF. The CDR3 region has the DNA TGTGCCAGCAGCCGCACGGACAGGGCCCTCTATGGCTACACCTTC.

A few counts support this clonotype. The chain links TRBV29-1 to TRBJ1-1; D possibly corresponds to TRBD1 (6 bases). Looked up from germline, CDR1 is SQVTM and CDR2 is ANQGSEA. CDR3 length equals 15 residues. With 3 bases removed from V and 0 bases from J, the gap between germline ends came to 14 bases. The DNA of the CDR3 is TGCAGCGTTGAGGGGTTACAGGGAATGAACACTGAAGCTTTCTTT. The encoded protein is CSVEGLQGMNTEAFF.

V usage is TRBV7-2 and J usage is TRBJ2-1; 9 nucleotides agree with TRBD1. The CDR3 has 16 amino acids. Trimming took 4 bases from V and 9 from J; bases not matched to a gene: 13. Germline lookup yields CDR1 SGHTA and CDR2 FQGNSA. CDR3 nucleotides: TGTGCCAGCAGCTACAAACCGGGACAGGGTGTCGTTGAGCAGTTCTTC. This sequence encodes CASSYKPGQGVVEQFF.

This sequence joins TRBV9 and TRBJ1-3; D gene uncertain. Trimming removed 3 bases from V and 2 bases from J, with 15 bases in between. The CDR3 is 16 residues long. Germline CDR1 and CDR2: SGDLS and YYNGEE. This CDR3 is CASSAVDAGTGNTIYF. CDR3 coding DNA: TGTGCCAGCAGCGCGGTGGACGCGGGGACTGGAAACACCATATATTTT.

The table lists this clonotype with a count of one. A single base separates this from a much larger clone, so it may be a read error. The chain uses TRBV15 and TRBJ2-1; 10 positions agree with TRBD1. The J call may be mistaken, given a closer DNA end match to TRBJ2-7. CDR1 and CDR2 from the germline V gene are LNHNV and YYDKDF (reference sequence). The CDR3 has 15 amino acids. The CDR3 spells CATSSRDRGINEQYF. CDR3 bases: TGTGCCACCAGTAGCCGGGACAGGGGTATCAATGAGCAGTACTTC.

Only a few counts were recorded for this clonotype. The chain combines TRBV2 with TRBJ2-3, with TRBD1 identical over 7 bases. Looked up from germline, CDR1 is SNHLY and CDR2 is FYNNEI. With 6 bases clipped from V and 5 bases from J, the junction kept 14 bases outside the gene matches. This CDR3 is built from 16 residues. The CDR3 reads CASRTGQDSFGDTQYF. CDR3 bases: TGTGCCAGCAGAACCGGACAGGATTCCTTTGGAGATACGCAGTATTTT.

The chain has TRBV12-5 and TRBJ2-5, with a weak D call TRBD2 (5 bases). V was clipped by 0 bases and J by 11 bases, with 16 bases between them. The CDR3 covers 14 residues. From germline, CDR1 is LGHNT and CDR2 FRNRAP. The CDR3 coding sequence is TGTGCTAGTGGTTTGGTAATTGGGAGCCATGAGCAGTACTTC. The encoded protein is CASGLVIGSHEQYF.

The CDR3 loop is CAISISDEQFF. CDR3 coding DNA: TGTGCCATCAGTATTAGCGATGAGCAGTTCTTC. The chain combines TRBV10-3 with TRBJ2-1; D might be TRBD2 (5 bases). V lost 5 bases and J lost 8, with 7 bases in between. The V gene's germline CDR1 is ENHRY and CDR2 SYGVKD. The CDR3 is made up of 11 amino acids.

V usage is TRBV7-3 and J usage is TRBJ2-1, with 8 bases identical to TRBD2. Germline CDR1 reads SGHTA; CDR2 reads FQGTGA. This CDR3 spans 15 amino acids. Trimming cost V 4 bases and J 1 base; bases outside gene matches: 3. DNA of the CDR3: TGTGCCAGCAGCTATACTAGCGGATCCTACAATGAGCAGTTCTTC. Residues: CASSYTSGSYNEQFF.

The rearrangement uses TRBV7-2 and TRBJ2-4; D remains unclear. The length of the CDR3 is 15 residues. V shed 5 bases and J shed 0 bases, with 11 bases lying between them. In germline, CDR1 is SGHTA, CDR2 FQGNSA. The CDR3 nucleotides read TGTGCCAGCAGCGTCTTGTGGGTAGCCAAAAACATTCAGTACTTC. Its protein product is CASSVLWVAKNIQYF.

This clonotype showed up just a few times. The chain employs TRBV12-3 or TRBV12-4 and TRBJ2-7; tentative D call: TRBD1 (6 bases). The V end lost 2 bases, the J end lost 7 bases, and 15 bases lay between the germline ends. The CDR3 is 14 residues long. CDR3 in amino acids: CASSLQQGYNEQYF. The CDR3 DNA reads TGTGCCAGCAGTTTACAACAGGGATACAATGAGCAGTACTTC.

The gene calls are TRBV12-3 or TRBV12-4 and TRBJ1-4; 7 bases match TRBD1. The CDR3 extends over 17 amino acids. J lost 5 bases, V lost 2 bases, and 11 bases had no gene match. The CDR3 DNA follows: TGTGCCAGCAGTTTAAGTGGGGCAGGGGGAAAGAATGAAAAACTGTTTTTT. It codes for CASSLSGAGGKNEKLFF.

A word on this clonotype: A clone one base away is much larger, so this may be a read error. The chain recombines TRBV19 with TRBJ1-1; a possible D gene is TRBD1 (5 bases). The CDR3 runs 15 residues. CDR1 and CDR2 (germline): LNHDA, SQIVND (reference sequence). The CDR3 loop is CASSIQGEGNTETFF. CDR3 in DNA: TGTGCCAGTAGTATCCAGGGAGAAGGGAACACTGAAACTTTCTTT. Based on the CDR3 plus reference TRBV19 and TRBJ1-1, the full variable domain is DGGITQSPKYLFRKEGQNVTLSCEQNLNHDAMYWYRQDPGQGLRLIYYSQIVNDFQKGDIAEGYSVSREKKESFPLTVTSAQKNPTAFYLCASSIQGEGNTETFFGQGTRLTVV.

J is TRBJ2-1 and V is TRBV21-1. TRBV21-1 is assigned pseudogene status. CDR3 length equals 15 residues. The CDR3 is CASSKAAVKRNEQFF. CDR3 DNA sequence: TGTGCCAGCAGCAAAGCGGCAGTTAAACGCAATGAGCAGTTCTTC.

Comment on this clonotype: A much more abundant neighbour one base away suggests this may be a read error. The chain joins TRBV7-6 to TRBJ2-1; D remains unclear. V was clipped by 1 base and J by 6 bases, with 10 bases between them. This CDR3 is 14 amino acids long. Germline CDR1 and CDR2: SGHVS and FNYEAQ. The CDR3, as DNA: TGTGCCAGCAGCTTAGAAGCCGGTTCCAATGAGCAGTTCTTC. As protein: CASSLEAGSNEQFF.

This clonotype was seen only a few times. The chain recombines TRBV2 with TRBJ1-5; tentatively, D is TRBD1 (6 bases). Deletions cut 9 bases from V and 3 bases from J, with 12 bases between. The CDR3 contains 13 residues. Germline lookup yields CDR1 SNHLY and CDR2 FYNNEI. CDR3 in amino acids: CASDRDNNQPQHF. The CDR3 DNA is TGTGCCAGTGATCGGGACAACAATCAGCCCCAGCATTTT.

The CDR3 sequence: CASSQIQATGANVLTF. DNA of the CDR3: TGCGCCAGCAGCCAGATACAGGCCACTGGGGCCAACGTCCTGACTTTC. The chain uses TRBV4-1 and TRBJ2-6; a possible D gene is TRBD1 (5 bases). With 3 bases removed from V and 2 bases from J, the gap between germline ends came to 11 bases. This CDR3 region has 16 residues. The germline V gene has CDR1 MGHRA and CDR2 YSYEKL.

The chain recombines TRBV4-2 with TRBJ1-2; 8 bases fit TRBD1. Germline values: CDR1 LGHNA, CDR2 YNFKEQ. The ends lost 2 bases at V and 7 bases at J; junction bases unmatched: 15. The CDR3 is 17 residues long. Here the CDR3 reads CASSQPWGGQGAGGYTF. The DNA of the CDR3 is TGTGCCAGCAGCCAACCTTGGGGTGGGCAGGGGGCGGGTGGCTACACCTTC.

V is TRBV20-1 and J is TRBJ1-4; possibly TRBD1 for D (5 bases). The CDR3 totals 15 residues. V was clipped by 7 bases and J by 6 bases, with 21 bases between them. Germline V gene lookup returns CDR1 DFQATT and CDR2 SNEGSKA (reference sequence). The DNA of the CDR3 is TGCAGTGTGCGGGACCCCAGGGATTCTGATGAAAAACTGTTTTTT. It is translated as CSVRDPRDSDEKLFF.

V is TRBV20-1 and J is TRBJ2-3, with 8 nucleotides matching TRBD2. The CDR3 is 14 residues long. The V gene's germline CDR1 is DFQATT and CDR2 SNEGSKA (reference sequence). The J segment lost 3 bases and the V segment lost 6 bases, leaving 8 bases of the junction unmatched. CDR3 sequence (DNA): TGCAGTGCAAAACGGGGGGGCGCGACAGATACGCAGTATTTT. It is translated as CSAKRGGATDTQYF.

Notes on this clonotype: Since a much larger clone is just one base distant, this may be a read error. The chain recombines TRBV12-3 or TRBV12-4 with TRBJ1-5; 7 bases fit TRBD1. The CDR3 covers 16 residues. CDR3 region: CACSYTTGKGNQPQHF. The CDR3 DNA is TGTGCCTGCAGCTATACGACAGGGAAGGGCAATCAGCCCCAGCATTTT.

This clonotype was found many times. The gene calls are TRBV12-3 or TRBV12-4 and TRBJ2-2; D is uncertain. The CDR3 is 10 amino acids. Trimming took off 4 bases at V and 6 bases at J, with 0 bases between the two ends. CDR3 sequence reads: CASSSGELFF. For the CDR3, the DNA is TGTGCCAGCAGTTCCGGGGAGCTGTTTTTT.

With regard to this clonotype: With a much larger clone just one base away, this may be a read error. The chain employs TRBV2 and TRBJ2-1; 8 bases agree with TRBD1. CDR3 length equals 14 residues. V was clipped by 11 bases and J by 6 bases; unmatched bases: 12. Germline V gene sequence: CDR1 SNHLY, CDR2 FYNNEI. CDR3 in amino acids: CALQGGQGANEQFF. The CDR3 DNA sequence: TGTGCCCTCCAAGGAGGTCAGGGGGCCAATGAGCAGTTCTTC.

This chain connects TRBV12-3 or TRBV12-4 to TRBJ1-3; D ambiguous. The CDR3 spans 13 residues. V was cut by 3 bases and J by 4 bases, with 7 bases left in between. DNA for the CDR3: TGTGCCAGCAGTTTCCCGGCGGGAAACACCATATATTTT. Translating gives CASSFPAGNTIYF.

Worth noting for this clonotype: The junction and the germline gene differ at one end; a read error may be behind it. CDR3 sequence (DNA): TGTGCCAGCAGTTACTCGGCTGGGAATTCACCCCCCCACTTT. This sequence encodes CASSYSAGNSPPHF. V and J are TRBV6-6 and TRBJ1-6; D call uncertain. CDR3 size: 14 residues. Germline CDR1 reads MNHNY; CDR2 reads SVGAGI (reference sequence).